This T cell receptor beta chain was captured in a study of cytomegalovirus exposure and HLA in healthy donors. Germline V gene data show CDR1 as SGDLS and CDR2 as YYNGEE. V gave up 0 bases and J gave up 2 bases, with 14 bases separating them. The CDR3 is 16 residues long. Broader study findings: After further analysis at a later stage, 15,000 to 20,000 TCR beta sequences were associated with HLA alleles at 0.05 false discovery rate.

In the case of this clone: Its antigen remains unidentified.

Vbeta (60) and Jbeta (13) primers were used in the PCR. Sequencing used immunoSEQ multiplex PCR; TCRdb keeps in-frame clones, though not all of them. The repertoire holds about 42,000 clones, with roughly 47% as singletons. The sequence was obtained from a human donor in good health. This chain joins TRBV9 and TRBJ1-2; no clear D gene. The sequenced sample was PBMCs. CDR3 amino acids: CASSVGRGRNNYGYTF. DNA for the CDR3: TGTGCCAGCAGCGTAGGGAGAGGGAGGAACAACTATGGCTACACCTTC.